This T cell receptor beta chain was identified in a study of T cell responses to AZD1222 COVID-19 vaccine. On this clone: As yet, its antigen is unknown.

Germline CDR1 is WNHNN and CDR2 is SYGVQD (reference sequence). After removal of 6 bases from V and 8 bases from J, the junction contained 9 bases not matched to a gene. The CDR3 has 16 residues. Produced via immunoSEQ multiplex PCR; TCRdb's table is partial and in-frame only. The data hold some 170,000 clones, with around 94% observed a single time. Study results and caveats: The donors showed a predominance of white British ancestry and of females, with possible underestimation of clonal diversity. Only a handful of individuals given AZD1222 were seropositive at baseline. The study found Spike-specific TCR breadth and depth rose after two AZD1222 doses.

This specimen consisted of peripheral blood, obtained 28 days after the second AZD1222 dose. The TCR was taken from an adult who received the AZD1222 COVID-19 vaccine. The chain recombines TRBV10-1 with TRBJ2-1; 14 bases are shared with TRBD2. CDR3 residues: CASSPGTSGRGYEQFF. CDR3 nucleotides: TGCGCCAGCAGCCCGGGGACTAGCGGGAGAGGATATGAGCAGTTCTTC.